Shown below are 22 T cell receptor beta chains from a single sample sequenced in a study of cytomegalovirus exposure and HLA in healthy donors. 60 Vbeta and 13 Jbeta primers were used in PCR. The table came from immunoSEQ multiplex PCR; TCRdb's copy has only in-frame clones and leaves some out. This sample has 170,000 or so clones; over 70% occur once, and the top ten carry roughly 0.5%. The sample comprised PBMCs. The receptor set was obtained from a woman aged 45-65 years in good health and CMV-seronegative.

The J gene is TRBJ2-3, the V gene TRBV5-1; D unclear. The V gene lost 4 bases and the J gene lost 2 bases, with 8 bases spanning the gap. Germline CDR1 SGHRS, CDR2 YFSETQ. The CDR3 consists of 13 residues. Here the CDR3 DNA reads TGCGCCAGCAGCCCTGGCAACACAGATACGCAGTATTTT. It specifies CASSPGNTDTQYF.

This clone was detected only a few times. Other nucleotide sequences in the sample specify the same CDR3. V and J are TRBV2 and TRBJ1-5; D is undetermined. The V end lost 6 bases, the J end lost 4 bases, and 10 bases lay between the germline ends. Per the germline V gene, CDR1 is SNHLY and CDR2 is FYNNEI. The CDR3 extends over 13 amino acids. CDR3 nucleotide sequence: TGTGCCAGCAGCGCGTCCCTGAATCAGCCCCAGCATTTT. This encodes CASSASLNQPQHF.

This chain links TRBV19 with TRBJ2-5; 7 nucleotides agree with TRBD1. Germline V gives CDR1 LNHDA, CDR2 SQIVND (reference sequence). J lost 4 bases, V lost 6 bases, and 11 bases had no gene match. This CDR3 contains 15 residues. The CDR3 coding sequence is TGTGCCAGTAGCCAAAGACAGGGTGGGAGAGAGACCCAGTACTTC. It encodes CASSQRQGGRETQYF.

The CDR3 DNA follows: TGTGCCAGCAGCCAAGATCTGAGACAGGGGAATGGCTACACCTTC. It specifies CASSQDLRQGNGYTF. This rearrangement joins TRBV4-2 to TRBJ1-2, with TRBD1 identical over 8 bases. CDR3 length equals 15 residues. The germline V gene has CDR1 LGHNA and CDR2 YNFKEQ. V was pared by 0 bases and J by 6 bases, with 6 bases of the junction left unmatched.

This clone was seen only once. The V call is TRBV7-9, the J call TRBJ1-4; D gene unclear. The CDR3 runs 16 residues. V shed 4 bases and J shed 0 bases, with 12 bases lying between them. Germline CDR1 SEHNR, CDR2 FQNEAQ (reference sequence). In DNA, the CDR3 is TGTGCCAGCAGCTATCCGGGGAGTGCAACTAATGAAAAACTGTTTTTT. Translated: CASSYPGSATNEKLFF.

This clone was seen a few times. This sequence joins TRBV7-9 and TRBJ2-7; weak D call: TRBD1 (6 bases). In germline, CDR1 is SEHNR, CDR2 FQNEAQ (reference sequence). The CDR3 spans 12 residues. V lost 4 bases and J lost 4, with 8 bases in between. CDR3 sequence reads: CASSSQGYEQYF. CDR3 bases: TGTGCCAGCAGCTCACAGGGATACGAGCAGTACTTC.

V and J are TRBV9 and TRBJ2-7, with D maybe TRBD2 (5 bases). The V end lost 2 bases, the J end lost 3 bases, and 12 bases lay between the germline ends. The CDR3 spans 14 residues. Germline V CDR1 and CDR2: SGDLS, YYNGEE. The CDR3 region is CASSVSGLNYEQYF. The CDR3 nucleotides are TGTGCCAGCAGCGTGTCCGGACTCAACTACGAGCAGTACTTC.

The chain has TRBV5-1 and TRBJ2-5; D is uncertain. The CDR3 is 14 amino acids. Trimming stripped 0 bases from V and 12 bases from J, with 18 bases between. The germline CDR1 and CDR2 sequences are SGHRS and YFSETQ. CDR3 loop: CASSLDQASTMKYF. The CDR3 DNA is TGCGCCAGCAGCTTGGATCAGGCGAGTACGATGAAGTACTTC.

The chain employs TRBV6-1 and TRBJ1-5; maybe TRBD1 (6 bases). V was shortened by 2 bases and J by 8 bases, with 16 bases between the two germline ends. CDR1 MNHNS and CDR2 SASEGT come from the germline V gene. The CDR3 is 15 amino acids. The CDR3 sequence: CASSESPMGAEPQHF. The DNA for the CDR3 is TGTGCCAGCAGTGAAAGTCCGATGGGGGCAGAGCCCCAGCATTTT.

In this sample, this clone turned up a few times. The chain links TRBV29-1 to TRBJ2-7; TRBD2 agrees at 7 bases. With 4 bases clipped from V and 3 bases from J, the junction kept 12 bases outside the gene matches. Germline CDR1 SQVTM, CDR2 ANQGSEA. The CDR3 loop spans 15 amino acids. The CDR3 is CSVVGGRALNYEQYF. CDR3 in DNA: TGCAGCGTTGTAGGTGGGAGGGCCCTGAACTACGAGCAGTACTTC.

The V call is TRBV1, the J call TRBJ2-1; TRBD2, as called in the table, went unchecked against the DNA. TRBV1 is classified as a pseudogene. The CDR3 is 18 residues long. The DNA for the CDR3 is TGCACCAGCAGCCAAGCACTGACCGGGACTAGCATTTTTGATGAGCAGTTCTTC. It codes for CTSSQALTGTSIFDEQFF.

This clone was detected only once. V and J are TRBV4-3 and TRBJ1-2, with D possibly matching TRBD1 (6 bases). This CDR3 contains 16 residues. CDR1 is LGHNA, CDR2 YSLEER, per germline. V lost 1 base to trimming and J lost 4 bases, with 16 bases between them. The CDR3 nucleotides read TGCGCCAGCAGCCAAGCGTTGGGGGGGGCGAGCTATGGCTACACCTTC. Amino acid sequence: CASSQALGGASYGYTF.

The V gene is TRBV30, the J gene TRBJ1-5; no firm D call. Trimming stripped 2 bases from V and 2 bases from J, with 10 bases between. The CDR3 extends over 14 amino acids. Germline V gene data show CDR1 as GTSNPN and CDR2 as SVGIG (reference sequence). This CDR3 is CAWSHGRGNQPQHF. The CDR3 region has the DNA TGTGCCTGGAGTCACGGGAGAGGCAATCAGCCCCAGCATTTT. Based on the CDR3 plus reference TRBV30 and TRBJ1-5, the full variable domain is SQTIHQWPATLVQPVGSPLSLECTVEGTSNPNLYWYRQAAGRGLQLLFYSVGIGQISSEVPQNLSASRPQDRQFILSSKKLLLSDSGFYLCAWSHGRGNQPQHFGDGTRLSIL.

This sequence joins TRBV12-5 and TRBJ2-2; 9 nucleotides line up with TRBD1. The CDR3 runs 16 residues. V was clipped by 5 bases and J by 3 bases; unmatched bases: 7. Germline CDR1 LGHNT, CDR2 FRNRAP. This chain's CDR3 is CASGTGGQGYTGELFF. Here the CDR3 DNA reads TGTGCTAGTGGTACTGGGGGACAGGGCTACACCGGGGAGCTGTTTTTT.

With respect to this clone: The germline gene is not matched at one end of the junction; a read error may be the cause. This chain links TRBV7-9 with TRBJ1-1, with 7 bases matching TRBD1. CDR1 and CDR2 from the germline V gene are SEHNR and FQNEAQ (reference sequence). CDR3 length equals 19 residues. CDR3 in DNA: TGTTCCAGCAGCTCCCCAGGCGGACAGGCCCCTGGGAAGAACACTGAAGCTTTCTTT. Protein sequence: CSSSSPGGQAPGKNTEAFF.

This chain joins TRBV15 and TRBJ2-5; D is ambiguous. Between the trimmed V and J ends, which lost 6 bases and 5 bases, there was a span of 10 bases. Germline CDR1 and CDR2: LNHNV and YYDKDF (reference sequence). This CDR3 has 12 amino acids. The CDR3 DNA follows: TGTGCCACCAGGGAGAACCTGGAGACCCAGTACTTC. This translates into CATRENLETQYF.

The chain has TRBV28 and TRBJ2-3, with 7 bases lining up with TRBD2. Trimming took 8 bases from V and 2 from J; bases not matched to a gene: 10. The germline CDR1 and CDR2 sequences are MDHEN and SYDVKM. The CDR3 length is 15 residues. In DNA, the CDR3 is TGTGCCAGCGGCGCGGGGGTTTTCCCCACAGATACGCAGTATTTT. Its protein is CASGAGVFPTDTQYF.

The CDR3 sequence is CASIEFLAGGKRTDTQYF. Written as DNA, the CDR3 is TGTGCCAGCATAGAGTTTCTAGCGGGGGGGAAACGCACAGATACGCAGTATTTT. J is TRBJ2-3 and V is TRBV2, with 12 positions matching TRBD2. Germline lookup yields CDR1 SNHLY and CDR2 FYNNEI. The CDR3 sequence is 18 residues long. V trimming: 7 bases; J trimming: 1 base; junction bases outside the gene matches: 12.

This sequence joins TRBV18 and TRBJ2-1; D gene unclear. Trimming removed 2 bases from V and 6 bases from J, with 5 bases in between. The CDR3 is made up of 12 amino acids. The V gene's germline CDR1 is KGHSH and CDR2 LQKENI. Here the CDR3 reads CASSPSLNEQFF. CDR3 nucleotide sequence: TGTGCCAGCTCACCATCACTCAATGAGCAGTTCTTC.

The chain recombines TRBV29-1 with TRBJ2-2, with 7 bases lining up with TRBD2. With V trimmed by 6 bases and J by 5 bases, 12 bases remained unmatched. The germline V gene has CDR1 SQVTM and CDR2 ANQGSEA. This CDR3 is built from 15 residues. The CDR3 region is CSVQPSGGETGELFF. The CDR3 DNA sequence: TGCAGCGTCCAGCCTAGCGGAGGGGAGACCGGGGAGCTGTTTTTT.

This chain joins TRBV6-5 and TRBJ1-1; D remains unclear. The CDR3 runs 15 residues. Germline loops: CDR1 MNHEY, CDR2 SVGAGI. V lost 7 bases, J lost 4 bases, and 19 bases lay in between. The CDR3 DNA reads as TGTGCCAGCAAGAAGAGGCCAGGCCGGGGCACTGAAGCTTTCTTT. Encoded protein: CASKKRPGRGTEAFF.

This clone was recorded a few times. The chain employs TRBV7-2 and TRBJ1-2; D possibly corresponds to TRBD1 (6 bases). This CDR3 is 16 amino acids long. V was shortened by 5 bases and J by 4 bases, with 20 bases between the two germline ends. Germline-derived CDR1 and CDR2 are SGHTA and FQGNSA. In DNA, the CDR3 is TGTGCCAGCAGCCCCCAGGGGACTATAACCGGCTATGGCTACACCTTC. As protein: CASSPQGTITGYGYTF.